The 22 T cell receptor beta chains below were found in one sample sequenced in a study of cytomegalovirus exposure and HLA in healthy donors. TCRdb keeps only in-frame clones here, not all; method: immunoSEQ multiplex PCR. The table records about 170,000 clones, more than 75% of them present only once. The sample consisted of PBMCs. These receptors all stem from a woman aged 25 to 39 in good health and CMV-seronegative.

The V call is TRBV27, the J call TRBJ2-1; 9 positions agree with TRBD2. Germline V gives CDR1 MNHEY, CDR2 SMNVEV (reference sequence). The CDR3 has 14 residues. V shed 2 bases, J shed 10 bases, and the junction held 6 bases outside the gene matches. Here the CDR3 reads CASSLPSLAGEQFF. CDR3 DNA: TGTGCCAGCAGTTTACCCTCTCTAGCGGGGGAGCAGTTCTTC.

The rearrangement uses TRBV5-1 and TRBJ1-6; 8 nucleotides match TRBD1. The CDR3 runs 16 residues. With V trimmed by 1 base and J by 8 bases, 8 bases remained unmatched. Looked up from germline, CDR1 is SGHRS and CDR2 is YFSETQ. The CDR3 DNA reads as TGCGCCAGCAGCTTGCGCGTACAGGGGGGAGATTCACCCCTCCACTTT. It translates to CASSLRVQGGDSPLHF.

The chain carries TRBV5-1 and TRBJ2-7; 8 bases fit TRBD2. This CDR3 spans 17 amino acids. The germline V gene has CDR1 SGHRS and CDR2 YFSETQ. V trimming: 0 bases; J trimming: 0 bases; junction bases outside the gene matches: 8. As DNA, the CDR3 is TGCGCCAGCAGCTTGGCCGCGTCTAGCGGGTCCTCCTACGAGCAGTACTTC. Its protein is CASSLAASSGSSYEQYF. The full variable domain, rest sourced from reference TRBV5-1 and TRBJ2-7, is KAGVTQTPRYLIKTRGQQVTLSCSPISGHRSVSWYQQTPGQGLQFLFEYFSETQRNKGNFPGRFSGRQFSNSRSEMNVSTLELGDSALYLCASSLAASSGSSYEQYFGPGTRLTVT.

The chain recombines TRBV2 with TRBJ2-1; 9 nucleotides line up with TRBD2. CDR3 size: 14 residues. Germline V lookup: CDR1 SNHLY, CDR2 FYNNEI. Unmatched junction bases numbered 5, after V lost 2 bases and J lost 9 bases. As DNA, the CDR3 is TGTGCCAGCAGTGAACGGCGGGGGGGTCTTGAGCAGTTCTTC. Translation: CASSERRGGLEQFF.

The rearrangement links TRBV7-8 to TRBJ1-1; the D is unclear. V was cut by 1 base and J by 1 base, with 7 bases left in between. Germline assignment: CDR1 SGHVS and CDR2 FQNEAQ. There are 14 residues in the CDR3. The CDR3 reads CASSLGPENTEAFF. The CDR3 coding sequence is TGTGCCAGCAGCTTAGGGCCAGAGAACACTGAAGCTTTCTTT.

CDR3 loop: CASTGDTEAFF. The CDR3 DNA reads TGTGCCTCCACAGGGGACACTGAAGCTTTCTTT. The chain joins TRBV2 to TRBJ1-1; 7 bases agree with TRBD1. The germline gives CDR1 SNHLY, CDR2 FYNNEI. The CDR3 covers 11 residues. V dropped 11 bases and J dropped 3; count of bases not matched to a gene: 3.

This clone was detected only once. The gene calls are TRBV4-3 and TRBJ2-4, with D unresolved. Trimming took 0 bases from V and 1 from J, leaving 4 bases between them. Germline CDR1 reads LGHNA; CDR2 reads YSLEER. The CDR3 is 14 residues long. The chain's CDR3 is CASSQDRAKNIQYF. CDR3 bases: TGCGCCAGCAGCCAAGATCGGGCCAAAAACATTCAGTACTTC.

This sequence joins TRBV6-1 and TRBJ2-3, with D perhaps matching TRBD2 (5 bases). V lost 11 bases and J 2 bases, leaving 20 bases between the germline ends. CDR3 length equals 15 residues. CDR1 and CDR2 (germline): MNHNS, SASEGT. CDR3 region: CAGQRGPGSTDTQYF. CDR3 sequence (DNA): TGTGCCGGCCAGAGAGGGCCAGGTTCCACAGATACGCAGTATTTT.

This rearrangement joins TRBV11-2 to TRBJ2-5; 7 positions agree with TRBD1. The J segment lost 0 bases and the V segment lost 4 bases, leaving 5 bases of the junction unmatched. The CDR3 contains 15 residues. Germline V gene sequence: CDR1 SGHAT, CDR2 FQNNGV. The CDR3 loop is CASSSEQGHQETQYF. In DNA form, the CDR3 reads TGTGCCAGCAGCTCCGAACAGGGGCACCAAGAGACCCAGTACTTC.

This rearrangement joins TRBV5-8 to TRBJ1-2; no clear D. The ends were cut back, 1 base at V and 4 bases at J, with 11 bases in the middle. Germline V CDR1 and CDR2: SGHTS, YDEGEE. This CDR3 is built from 14 residues. The CDR3 DNA sequence: TGTGCCAGCAGCTTGACCAGAGCGGCCTATGGCTACACCTTC. Amino acids: CASSLTRAAYGYTF.

This sequence joins TRBV10-3 and TRBJ2-2; D gene ambiguous. V was trimmed by 6 bases and J by 6 bases, leaving 11 bases between them. CDR1 ENHRY and CDR2 SYGVKD come from the germline V gene. This CDR3 contains 13 residues. CDR3 sequence: CAIRRLVAGELFF. CDR3 nucleotides: TGTGCCATCAGGAGGCTAGTTGCCGGGGAGCTGTTTTTT.

This chain links TRBV6-6 with TRBJ1-3, with 9 bases that match TRBD1. This CDR3 comprises 15 residues. Germline assignment: CDR1 MNHNY and CDR2 SVGAGI (reference sequence). V lost 2 bases and J lost 8; bases outside the gene matches: 7. In DNA form, the CDR3 reads TGTGCCAGCAGTTACGACGGACAGGGGTCCGACACCATATATTTT. This sequence encodes CASSYDGQGSDTIYF.

This chain joins TRBV6-1 and TRBJ2-7; 9 bases align to TRBD2. The CDR3 is 16 residues long. Germline lookup yields CDR1 MNHNS and CDR2 SASEGT. Trimming cost V 2 bases and J 5 bases; bases outside gene matches: 10. CDR3: CASSEREGSGGHEQYF. CDR3 coding DNA: TGTGCCAGCAGTGAAAGGGAAGGTAGCGGGGGCCACGAGCAGTACTTC.

The V gene is TRBV21-1, the J gene TRBJ1-1. TRBV21-1 is a recognized pseudogene. The CDR3 totals 14 residues. Here the CDR3 reads CASSKEAGFTEAFF. As DNA, the CDR3 is TGTGCCAGCAGCAAAGAGGCGGGGTTCACTGAAGCTTTCTTT.

This clone has just one count. The chain combines TRBV6-6 with TRBJ2-3, with 8 positions matching TRBD2. This CDR3 contains 15 residues. CDR1 and CDR2 from the germline V gene are MNHNY and SVGAGI (reference sequence). V was clipped by 5 bases and J by 2 bases; unmatched bases: 6. The CDR3 DNA reads TGTGCCAGCAGTCAGCGGGGGACCCACACAGATACGCAGTATTTT. Translated, it gives CASSQRGTHTDTQYF.

The chain carries TRBV6-5 and TRBJ1-2; tentative D call: TRBD1 (5 bases). Looked up from germline, CDR1 is MNHEY and CDR2 is SVGAGI. With 11 bases removed from V and 8 bases from J, the gap between germline ends came to 15 bases. This CDR3 region has 11 residues. The CDR3 loop is CAGVRGTGYTF. CDR3 DNA: TGTGCCGGGGTACGGGGGACGGGCTACACCTTC.

The rearrangement uses TRBV5-1 and TRBJ2-5; maybe TRBD1 (6 bases). This CDR3 comprises 18 residues. Deletions cut 0 bases from V and 4 bases from J, with 22 bases between. Germline loops: CDR1 SGHRS, CDR2 YFSETQ. This CDR3 is CASSLAQGWQEDVETQYF. Written as DNA, the CDR3 is TGCGCCAGCAGCTTGGCCCAGGGGTGGCAGGAGGATGTAGAGACCCAGTACTTC.

The chain couples TRBV5-1 to TRBJ2-3; D is possibly TRBD2 (6 bases). Germline loops: CDR1 SGHRS, CDR2 YFSETQ. Trimming removed 3 bases at V and 5 bases at J, with 19 bases between. There are 16 residues in the CDR3. In DNA form, the CDR3 reads TGCGCCAGCAGCTCCCCCCCAGGGACTGCAATAGATACGCAGTATTTT. As protein: CASSSPPGTAIDTQYF.

This clone was recorded a few times. Sequence at one end of the junction differs from germline and may be a read error. This chain links TRBV7-7 with TRBJ1-2, with 9 positions matching TRBD1. Germline assignment: CDR1 SSHAT and CDR2 FNYEAQ (reference sequence). The CDR3 consists of 15 residues. CDR3 sequence reads: CASSSRQGEIYGYTF. DNA for the CDR3: TGTGCTAGCAGCTCAAGACAGGGGGAAATCTATGGCTACACCTTC.

A remark on this clone: Different DNA sequences within this sample yield the same CDR3. The chain joins TRBV15 to TRBJ1-4; 7 bases are a match to TRBD1. With V trimmed by 0 bases and J by 8 bases, 0 bases remained unmatched. Germline V gene sequence: CDR1 LNHNV, CDR2 YYDKDF (reference sequence). The CDR3 is 13 amino acids. The CDR3 spells CATSRDRGEKLFF. CDR3 coding DNA: TGTGCCACCAGCAGAGACAGGGGGGAAAAACTGTTTTTT.

The chain joins TRBV29-1 to TRBJ2-5, with a weak D call TRBD2 (5 bases). The CDR3 loop spans 13 amino acids. Trimming pared 7 bases from V and 5 bases from J, leaving 17 bases between. Germline V gives CDR1 SQVTM, CDR2 ANQGSEA. CDR3 loop: CSAQDLRGETQYF. For the CDR3, the DNA is TGCAGCGCCCAGGACCTTAGAGGGGAGACCCAGTACTTC.

V gene TRBV11-2 combines with J gene TRBJ2-7; D uncertain. Germline V gives CDR1 SGHAT, CDR2 FQNNGV. This CDR3 is built from 15 residues. V shed 2 bases and J shed 4 bases, with 15 bases lying between them. CDR3 residues: CASSLNPWAGYEQYF. As DNA, the CDR3 is TGTGCCAGCAGCTTAAATCCCTGGGCCGGATACGAGCAGTACTTC.